This T cell receptor (beta chain) was found in a study of blood T cell repertoires in COVID-19. The table came from immunoSEQ multiplex PCR; TCRdb's copy has only in-frame clones and leaves some out. The data hold about 130,000 clones, with more than 80% observed a single time. V was clipped by 4 bases and J by 2 bases, with 9 bases between them. Germline CDR1 SNHLY, CDR2 FYNNEI. The CDR3 loop spans 14 amino acids. This clonotype was sampled from a woman aged 55-75 years with acute or convalescent COVID-19. V gene TRBV2 combines with J gene TRBJ1-5; D not resolved. Sequencing was done on a sample of peripheral blood. This chain's CDR3 is CASSGGAGNQPQHF. The DNA for the CDR3 is TGTGCCAGCAGTGGGGGAGCTGGCAATCAGCCCCAGCATTTT.